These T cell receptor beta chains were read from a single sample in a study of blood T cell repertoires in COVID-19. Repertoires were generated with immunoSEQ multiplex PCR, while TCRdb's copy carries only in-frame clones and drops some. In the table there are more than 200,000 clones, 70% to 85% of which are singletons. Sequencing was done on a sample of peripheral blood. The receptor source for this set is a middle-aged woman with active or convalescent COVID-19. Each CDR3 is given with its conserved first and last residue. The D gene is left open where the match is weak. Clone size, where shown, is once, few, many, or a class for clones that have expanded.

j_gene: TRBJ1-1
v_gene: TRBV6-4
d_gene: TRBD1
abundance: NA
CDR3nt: TGTGCCAGCAGCCCGGGACAGGGATGGACTGAAGCTTTCTTT
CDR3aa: CASSPGQGWTEAFF

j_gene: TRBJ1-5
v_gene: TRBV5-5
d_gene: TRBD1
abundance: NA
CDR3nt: TGTGCCAGCAGCTTGGACAGGGGGCGAGGACAGCCCCAGCATTTT
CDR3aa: CASSLDRGRGQPQHF

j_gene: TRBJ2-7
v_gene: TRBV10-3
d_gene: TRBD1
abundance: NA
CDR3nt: TGTGCCATCAGTATAGGACAGGGGCTATCCTACGAGCAGTACTTC
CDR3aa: CAISIGQGLSYEQYF

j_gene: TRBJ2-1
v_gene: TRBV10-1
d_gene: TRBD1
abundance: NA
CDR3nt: TGCGCCAGCAGTAGGGACAGTTCTATGAATGAGCAGTTCTTC
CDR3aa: CASSRDSSMNEQFF

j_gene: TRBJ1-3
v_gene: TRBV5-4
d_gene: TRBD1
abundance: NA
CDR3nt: TGTGCCAGCAGCTACGGTCGACAGGGGATCTCTGGAAACACCATATATTTT
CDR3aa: CASSYGRQGISGNTIYF

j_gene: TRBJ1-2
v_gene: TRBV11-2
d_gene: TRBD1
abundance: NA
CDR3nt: TGTGCCAGCAGCTTAGATTCGGGCAGGGGGAACTATGGCTACACCTTC
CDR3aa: CASSLDSGRGNYGYTF

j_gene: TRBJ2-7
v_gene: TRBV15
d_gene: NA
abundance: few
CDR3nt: TGTGCCACCAGCAGAGGGGGGACAAACTACGAGCAGTACTTC
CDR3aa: CATSRGGTNYEQYF

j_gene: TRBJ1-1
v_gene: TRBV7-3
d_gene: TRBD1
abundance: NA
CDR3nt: TGTGCCAGCAGCTTAGGGACAGGGCGTACTGAAGCTTTCTTT
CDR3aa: CASSLGTGRTEAFF

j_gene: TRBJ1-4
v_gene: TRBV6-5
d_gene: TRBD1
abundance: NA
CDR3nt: TGTGCCAGCAGCCTGACAGGGGCAACTAATGAAAAACTGTTTTTT
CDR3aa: CASSLTGATNEKLFF

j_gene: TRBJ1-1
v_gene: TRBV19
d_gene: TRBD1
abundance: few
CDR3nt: TGTGCCAGTGCCGGGACAGCTAACACTGAAGCTTTCTTT
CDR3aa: CASAGTANTEAFF

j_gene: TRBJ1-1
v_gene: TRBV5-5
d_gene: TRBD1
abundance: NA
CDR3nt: TGTGCCAGCAGCTCCTCGGCGGCAAGGGACAGGGGTCGGACTGAAGCTTTCTTT
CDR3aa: CASSSSAARDRGRTEAFF

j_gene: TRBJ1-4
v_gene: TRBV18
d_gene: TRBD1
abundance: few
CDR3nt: TGTGCCAGCTCGCGTAACAGGGGAACAACTAATGAAAAACTGTTTTTT
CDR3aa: CASSRNRGTTNEKLFF

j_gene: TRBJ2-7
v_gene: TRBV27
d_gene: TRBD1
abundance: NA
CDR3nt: TGTGCCAGCAGGGGGACAGGACTTTCCTACGAGCAGTACTTC
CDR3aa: CASRGTGLSYEQYF